The 20 T cell receptor beta chains below all came from one sample that was sequenced in a study of T cell clonality in common variable immunodeficiency. Generated by immunoSEQ multiplex PCR, the TCRdb table keeps only in-frame clones and is missing some. The sample was found to contain 25,000 to 40,000 clones, and every one recurs. The sequenced sample consisted of peripheral blood mononuclear cells. These TCRs come from a person aged 18 to 70 in good health.

This clone was found many times. The CDR3 is cut off 3 residues early in the read; its end comes from the germline J gene. The V gene is TRBV18, the J gene TRBJ1-2; no firm D call. V was clipped by 3 bases and J by 3 bases, with 11 bases between them. The germline V gene has CDR1 KGHSH and CDR2 LQKENI. This CDR3 is built from 14 residues. The part of the CDR3 DNA that was read is TGTGCCAGCTCACCCCCCGCCGGGGACTATGGC. It yields the protein CASSPPAGDYG. The full CDR3 is CASSPPAGDYGYTF.

At least ten counts were recorded for this clone. The sequenced fragment ends 3 residues before the CDR3 boundary, so the rest is inferred from the germline J gene. This chain connects TRBV7-8 to TRBJ1-6, with no clear D. V was trimmed by 1 base and J by 6 bases, leaving 4 bases between them. The CDR3 loop spans 13 amino acids. Germline V lookup: CDR1 SGHVS, CDR2 FQNEAQ. CDR3 residues: CASSLDSNSPLHF. CDR3 DNA, as far as it was read: TGTGCCAGCAGCTTAGACAGTAATTCACCC.

This clone was recorded a few times. This may be a read error, as it is one base from a much larger clone. With the read ending 3 residues before the CDR3 end, the germline J gene is used to fill in that end. The V gene is TRBV7-6, the J gene TRBJ2-2; the match to TRBD1 covers 12 bases. Germline V lookup: CDR1 SGHVS, CDR2 FNYEAQ. The CDR3 covers 15 residues. CDR3 bases read: TGTGCCAGCAGCTCGGGACAGGGGGCTAATTCACCG. Its translation: CASSSGQGANSP. The full CDR3 reads CASSSGQGANSPLFF.

There are many counts of this clone. The CDR3 extends 3 residues past the end of the read, so its final part is completed from the germline J gene. V and J are TRBV30 and TRBJ2-1; 16 nucleotides agree with TRBD2. Trimming removed 0 bases from V and 6 bases from J; junction bases left unmatched: 14. The CDR3 has 20 amino acids. Germline assignment: CDR1 GTSNPN and CDR2 SVGIG (reference sequence). CDR3 sequence reads: CAWSVPGLAGGLGWFNEQFF. Partial CDR3 DNA: TGTGCCTGGAGTGTACCGGGACTAGCGGGGGGGCTGGGTTGGTTCAATGAG.

This clone came up many times. The junction departs from germline at one end; a sequencing error may be responsible. The read comes to an end 3 residues before the CDR3 does, leaving the germline J gene to fill in the end. The chain links TRBV7-7 to TRBJ2-1; maybe TRBD2 (7 bases). There are 15 residues in the CDR3. CDR1 and CDR2 from the germline V gene are SSHAT and FNYEAQ (reference sequence). CDR3 protein: CASSLMGGPYNEQFF. CDR3 DNA, as far as it was read: TGTGCTAGCAGCTTGATGGGGGGGCCCTACAATGAG.

The sample holds many counts of this clone. From the germline J gene comes the end of the CDR3, since the read stops 3 residues before it. The rearrangement uses TRBV7-2 and TRBJ1-1; D is ambiguous. The CDR3 covers 12 residues. Trimming took 1 base from V and 7 from J, leaving 7 bases between them. Germline V gives CDR1 SGHTA, CDR2 FQGNSA. CDR3 in amino acids: CASSLVASEAFF. The DNA read from the CDR3 is TGTGCCAGCAGCTTAGTCGCCAGTGAA.

CDR3 region: CASSLSQGRGQYF. The sequenced part of the CDR3 DNA is TGTGCCAGCAGCTTATCCCAGGGTCGCGGT. The chain links TRBV7-2 to TRBJ2-4; tentative D call: TRBD1 (5 bases). From the germline J gene comes the end of the CDR3, since the read stops 3 residues before it. The CDR3 runs 13 residues. CDR1 is SGHTA and CDR2 is FQGNSA in the germline V gene.

A note on this clone: A read error may produce the germline difference seen at one junction end. Read coverage stops 3 residues before the CDR3 terminus; the germline J gene supplies the remainder. The V gene is TRBV7-2, the J gene TRBJ1-2; TRBD1 is a possible D gene (5 bases). From germline, CDR1 is SGHTA and CDR2 FQGNSA. This CDR3 contains 14 residues. Incomplete CDR3 DNA: TGTGCCAGCAGTTTAGTTACTAGCGGGGGGGAC. Protein: CASSLVTSGGD. The CDR3, in full, reads CASSLVTSGGDYTF.

This clone was observed at least ten times. The CDR3 is cut off 3 residues early in the read; its end comes from the germline J gene. V usage is TRBV18 and J usage is TRBJ1-2; no reliable D call. The CDR3 length is 13 residues. V gave up 3 bases and J gave up 3 bases, with 8 bases separating them. Germline V lookup: CDR1 KGHSH, CDR2 LQKENI. The CDR3 bases that were read are TGTGCCAGCTCACCGTATAAGGACTATGGC. Protein product: CASSPYKDYG. The full CDR3 protein reads CASSPYKDYGYTF.

This clone was seen repeatedly, ten times or more. Coverage ceases 3 residues before the CDR3 finishes, and the germline J gene fills in the end. The rearrangement links TRBV2 to TRBJ1-1; 7 bases fit TRBD1. V shed 6 bases and J 0 bases; nucleotides not matched to a gene: 4. The CDR3 contains 14 residues. In germline, CDR1 is SNHLY, CDR2 FYNNEI. The sequenced part of the CDR3 DNA is TGTGCCAGCAGGATGGGACAGTTGAACACTGAA. This sequence encodes CASRMGQLNTE. The complete CDR3 sequence is CASRMGQLNTEAFF. The variable domain in full, completed from reference TRBV2 and TRBJ1-1, reads EPEVTQTPSHQVTQMGQEVILRCVPISNHLYFYWYRQILGQKVEFLVSFYNNEISEKSEIFDDQFSVERPDGSNFTLKIRSTKLEDSAMYFCASRMGQLNTEAFFGQGTRLTVV.

This clone was recorded at least ten times. The read is 3 residues too short to cover the CDR3 end, so that end is filled in from the germline J gene. The J gene is TRBJ1-4, the V gene TRBV7-2; TRBD1 matches at 7 bases. J gave up 6 bases and V 5 bases, and 6 bases lay outside the gene matches. The CDR3 runs to 14 residues. From germline, CDR1 is SGHTA and CDR2 FQGNSA. Incomplete CDR3 DNA: TGTGCCAGCAGCCTGACAGGGCTTGATGAAAAA. Translated, it gives CASSLTGLDEK. The whole CDR3 sequence reads CASSLTGLDEKLFF.

This clone was counted many times. The read halts 3 residues ahead of the CDR3 end, with the missing end drawn from the germline J gene. V gene TRBV2 combines with J gene TRBJ1-5, with a tentative D call TRBD1 (6 bases). Looked up from germline, CDR1 is SNHLY and CDR2 is FYNNEI. The V gene lost 5 bases and the J gene lost 4 bases, with 12 bases spanning the gap. CDR3 length: 14 residues. CDR3 loop: CASSLWTENQPQHF. Incomplete CDR3 DNA: TGTGCCAGCAGTCTATGGACAGAAAATCAGCCC.

This clone was seen at least ten times. The read is 3 residues too short to cover the CDR3 end, so that end is filled in from the germline J gene. V is TRBV11-2 and J is TRBJ2-5, with TRBD2 identical over 8 bases. The trim removed 1 base at V and 4 bases at J, leaving 2 bases unmatched. The germline V gene encodes CDR1 SGHAT and CDR2 FQNNGV. The CDR3 extends over 14 amino acids. CDR3: CASSLALAGETQYF. Partial CDR3 DNA: TGTGCCAGCAGCTTAGCGCTAGCGGGAGAGACC.

The table lists this clone with many counts. The missing CDR3 end, 3 residues past where the read stops, is filled in from the germline J gene. The gene calls are TRBV5-4 and TRBJ2-2, with 7 positions matching TRBD2. CDR1 is SGHNT and CDR2 is YYREEE in the germline V gene (reference sequence). The CDR3 has 14 amino acids. With 3 bases clipped from V and 6 bases from J, the junction kept 5 bases outside the gene matches. The CDR3 DNA, read in part, is TGTGCCAGCAGCTGGGGGGGGGACTCCGGGGAG. Translation gives CASSWGGDSGE. The complete CDR3 reads CASSWGGDSGELFF.

In its sample, this clone was seen many times. The read terminates 3 residues ahead of where the CDR3 ends, so the germline J gene completes it. J is TRBJ2-5 and V is TRBV19; tentatively, D is TRBD2 (6 bases). The CDR3 extends over 13 amino acids. V was shortened by 4 bases and J by 3 bases, with 9 bases between the two germline ends. CDR1 is LNHDA and CDR2 is SQIVND in the germline V gene (reference sequence). Partial CDR3 DNA: TGTGCCAGTAGTACGGCGGGGAAAGAGACC. Amino acid sequence: CASSTAGKET. The CDR3 in full is CASSTAGKETQYF.

Ten or more counts support this clone. The CDR3 goes on 3 residues after the read ends, and that part is filled in from the germline J gene. This chain uses TRBV10-3 with TRBJ1-2; D is unresolved. V was clipped by 0 bases and J by 0 bases, with 8 bases between them. This CDR3 contains 15 residues. The V gene's germline CDR1 is ENHRY and CDR2 SYGVKD. The covered CDR3 bases are TGTGCCATCAGTGAGTCTAGGCGGCCTAACTATGGC. Translation gives CAISESRRPNYG. The complete CDR3 reads CAISESRRPNYGYTF.

This clone was recorded at least ten times. The read finishes 3 residues shy of the CDR3 end, and the germline J gene is used to complete it. The V and J genes are TRBV20-1 and TRBJ2-1, with 7 bases fitting TRBD2. Losses at the gene ends were 4 bases for V and 5 bases for J; bases not matched to a gene: 5. This CDR3 has 13 residues. CDR1 is DFQATT and CDR2 is SNEGSKA in the germline V gene (reference sequence). CDR3: CSATSGAHNEQFF. The CDR3 bases that were read are TGCAGTGCTACCAGCGGGGCCCACAATGAG.

Ten or more counts support this clone. The read finishes 3 residues shy of the CDR3 end, and the germline J gene is used to complete it. This rearrangement joins TRBV29-1 to TRBJ1-1, with D possibly matching TRBD1 (5 bases). Germline lookup yields CDR1 SQVTM and CDR2 ANQGSEA. The CDR3 runs 11 residues. Trimming cost V 6 bases and J 7 bases, with 12 bases left between them. The part of the CDR3 DNA that was read is TGCAGCGTACTCACAGGATTTGAA. Its protein product is CSVLTGFE. In full, the CDR3 reads CSVLTGFEAFF.

This clone was found many times. The CDR3 extends 3 residues past the end of the read, so its final part is completed from the germline J gene. The chain carries TRBV7-2 and TRBJ2-5; 9 nucleotides line up with TRBD1. V trimming: 5 bases; J trimming: 4 bases; junction bases outside the gene matches: 8. CDR3 size: 15 residues. Germline V gene sequence: CDR1 SGHTA, CDR2 FQGNSA. CDR3 DNA, as far as it was read: TGTGCCAGCAGCCCCCATCTGACAGGGGGAGAGACC. Translated, it gives CASSPHLTGGET. In full, the CDR3 reads CASSPHLTGGETQYF.

This clone was seen at least ten times. The read ends 3 residues early relative to the CDR3; the germline J gene fills the gap. The V call is TRBV20-1, the J call TRBJ2-7, with TRBD2 identical over 15 bases. CDR1 and CDR2 from the germline V gene are DFQATT and SNEGSKA (reference sequence). This CDR3 is 16 amino acids long. Trimming took 3 bases from V and 6 from J; bases not matched to a gene: 9. This CDR3 reads CSASPGLAGGPVEQYF. The sequenced CDR3 bases are TGCAGTGCTAGTCCCGGACTAGCGGGAGGGCCGGTCGAG.